This TCR beta chain was profiled in a study of T-cell reconstitution after alpha-beta-depleted transplantation in children. Broader study findings: Reportedly, only several hundred clones from non-depleted graft cells drove alpha-beta T-cell counts at about two months. By one year post-transplant, T-cell counts and diversity largely arose from T cells that were newly produced.

TCRbeta library construction was performed incorporating unique molecular identifiers. TCRdb reprocessed the PCR reads via MiXCR and lists one record per CDR3 protein. The table records some 450,000 distinct CDR3 sequences, around two fifths of them present only once. CDR3 length: 15 amino acids. The germline gives CDR1 SGHRS, CDR2 YFSETQ. Comments on this clonotype: Its specificity is not known. The germline gene is not matched at one end of the junction; a read error may be the cause.

V and J are TRBV5-1 and TRBJ2-3, with D possibly called TRBD1 or TRBD2 (5 bases each). The sample here was PBMCs, taken before TCRalphabeta/CD19-depleted stem cell transplant. The receptor's source is a girl aged 2 to 9 with aplastic anemia, due to receive a stem cell transplant. Here the CDR3 reads CASSLGTPGYDTPYF. The CDR3 DNA reads TGCGCCAGCAGCTTAGGGACCCCAGGGTATGATACGCCGTATTTT.